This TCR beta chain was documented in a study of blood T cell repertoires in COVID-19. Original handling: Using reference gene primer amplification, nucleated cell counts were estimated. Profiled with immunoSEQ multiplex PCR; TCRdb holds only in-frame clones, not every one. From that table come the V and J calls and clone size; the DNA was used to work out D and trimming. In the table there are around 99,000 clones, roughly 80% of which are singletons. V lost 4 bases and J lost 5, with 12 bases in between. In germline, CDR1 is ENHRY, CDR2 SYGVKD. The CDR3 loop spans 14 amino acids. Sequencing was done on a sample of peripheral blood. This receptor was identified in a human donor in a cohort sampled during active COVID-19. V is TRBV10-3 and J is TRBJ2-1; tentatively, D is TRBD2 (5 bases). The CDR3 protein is CAISAGLDDNEQFF. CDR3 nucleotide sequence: TGTGCCATCAGTGCTGGACTGGACGACAATGAGCAGTTCTTC.